This entry features one T cell receptor (beta chain) sequence. The data originate from a study of blood T cell repertoires in COVID-19. The V gene's germline CDR1 is LNHDA and CDR2 SQIVND (reference sequence). This CDR3 spans 16 amino acids. V lost 3 bases, J lost 1 base, and 13 bases lay in between. Clones were read by immunoSEQ multiplex PCR, and TCRdb kept only the in-frame ones, dropping some. The table includes 95,000 to 150,000 clones, 84% detected once. The chain is built from TRBV19 and TRBJ2-1; D gene uncertain. The sequence came from a woman aged 30 to 39 who had recovered from COVID-19. The sequencing input was PBMCs or T cells enriched from blood (not recorded which). The CDR3 loop is CASSINPQVSYNEQFF. DNA for the CDR3: TGTGCCAGTAGTATTAATCCTCAGGTTTCCTACAATGAGCAGTTCTTC. The full variable domain, completed using reference TRBV19 and TRBJ2-1, is DGGITQSPKYLFRKEGQNVTLSCEQNLNHDAMYWYRQDPGQGLRLIYYSQIVNDFQKGDIAEGYSVSREKKESFPLTVTSAQKNPTAFYLCASSINPQVSYNEQFFGPGTRLTVL.